This TCR beta chain appears in the sequencing data of a study of CD8+CD57+ T cells in acquired aplastic anemia. The wider study: An average of roughly 3 ug of DNA was obtained from sorted CD4+ and CD8+ cells. General study findings and limits: Overlap between patients and controls comprised roughly 30 CD8+ CDR3 sequences. Patients showed no significant difference from controls in CD8+ Simpson's diversity.

Profiles of TCR beta VDJ and CDR3 were generated from a genomic DNA template. TCRdb reprocessed the reads via MiXCR and lists one record per CDR3 protein. The table includes 98,000 or so distinct CDR3 sequences, roughly 50% detected once. About this clonotype itself: The antigen remains undetermined.

From germline, CDR1 is SGHVS and CDR2 FQNEAQ. Trimming took 1 base from V and 5 from J; bases not matched to a gene: 12. The CDR3 runs 17 residues. The sequencing input was sorted CD4+, CD8+, or CD8+CD57+ T cells (not recorded which) from PBMCs. This chain uses TRBV7-8 with TRBJ2-5; TRBD2 matches at 8 bases. This TCR derives from a human donor in good health, serving as a control. The CDR3 coding sequence is TGTGCCAGCAGCTTAGTCGTCCCGGGGGGGCCTCAGGAGACCCAGTACTTC. Amino acid sequence: CASSLVVPGGPQETQYF.